What follows is one TCR beta chain and its context. This clone was detected only once. Its antigen is not yet known. No much larger clone exists at a distance of one base, and base qualities are not known. This entry comes from a study of shared clonotypes between healthy human individuals (dated by TCRdb to about 2020). Looking at the study overall: The cohort included three men and a couple of women between 18 and 49 years of age. For each donor, three plates each were used for CD4 naive and CD4 memory, two plates were used for CD8 naive, and one plate was used for CD8 memory. To estimate repertoire size and how much clonotype sharing occurs between individuals, the study deeply sequenced the blood TCR repertoires of about five healthy adults. Libraries were prepared and TCR repertoires were sequenced by different laboratories using diverse techniques, in order to increase sequencing depth and limit assay-specific biases. Leukapheresis yielded between about 0.94 and 10 billion PBMCs per donor. Results and caveats for the whole study, not just this receptor: Compared with non-shared clonotypes, clonotypes shared by all four sorted-subset donors had higher generation probabilities. Naive subsets generally had larger estimated clonotype richness than memory subsets did. Pairwise subsampling led to the expectation that sequencing depth would affect the degree of clonotype sharing among donors. Because the study included a small number of donors, the genetic and exposure-history diversity represented was limited. Even with the large sequencing depth, rarefaction of the sorted-subset datasets indicated that sequencing was incomplete. When a few donors were compared, the shared fraction of clonotypes was about 5% for naive CD4, over 3% for naive CD8, roughly 2.5% for memory CD4, and approximately 0.4% for memory CD8. Only blood was sampled, and tissue TCR repertoires likely differ from those in blood.

Healthy HIV-negative adults with no recently reported acute infections or vaccinations were included as donors. Every donor was a Caucasian adult residing in Nashville, Tennessee, USA. Magnetic negative selection was used to enrich CD4+ T cells, after which naive cells were positively selected on CD45RA and the negative fraction became the memory subset. Blood was collected by leukapheresis, and PBMCs were isolated by Ficoll-Histopaque density gradient centrifugation and then cryopreserved in liquid nitrogen vapor phase. Purity and quantity of every magnetically sorted T cell population were checked by analytical flow cytometry. Each sorted fraction had its genomic DNA isolated and then quantified by UV absorbance on a Nanodrop 2000c. CDR1 and CDR2, per the germline V gene (reference sequence), are SEHNR and FQNEAQ. The cysteine opens and the phenylalanine closes a CDR3 of 15 amino acids. Of the read, only the CDR3 DNA is kept; its 45 bases are in frame from base 1. V gives up 5 bases and J gives up 4 bases, and the segment between their germline ends measures 17 bases.

TCR CDR3 regions were amplified from genomic DNA by multiplex PCR using the deep immunoSEQ assay. Extracted genomic DNA from each cell subset was distributed evenly across all wells of several immunoSEQ 96-well plates, and each plate was treated as a replicate. For sorted subsets, each replicate PCR was loaded with about 0.2 ug genomic DNA, equivalent to some 27,000 T cell genomes. The purified libraries were quantified using a Qubit 3.0 fluorometer, sized with a Bioanalyzer 2100, and then quantified again using the KAPA Library Quantification kit. Each immunoSEQ 96-well plate was sequenced on its own single-read 150-cycle Illumina NextSeq 550 flow cell. For the original study's pipeline: The immunoSEQ output contained only junctional sequences without quality scores, so filtering could not match that applied to full-length reads. Sequences were annotated with PyIR, a Python wrapper for IgBLAST v1.9, and V/J genes and CDR3 were assigned using IMGT germline references. Any read was removed if the V/J assignment was weak (E-value above 1e-6), the CDR3 was missing, or the read contained stop codons, out-of-frame junctions, or ambiguous translated residues. A V3J clonotype was defined by an identical inferred V gene, J gene, and CDR3 amino acid sequence. The percentage overlap between two repertoires was calculated by dividing the number of shared unique clonotypes by the size of the smaller repertoire. Repertoire richness was assessed with RTK rarefaction, the Chao1 estimator, and Recon v2.1 estimates of unobserved clonotypes. Generation probabilities were computed with OLGA for all TCRbeta clonotypes obtained by the gDNA method from several donors. TCRdb limited this immuneACCESS table to in-frame rearrangements with V and J called. A share of clones is missing; checked studies link under half to unresolved V genes, and the rest is unexplained. V, J and clone size are those of that table, while D and trimming were read from the DNA. Present in this sample are nearly 1 million clones, approximately 80% of which were seen just once. The ten largest account for approximately 1.5% of the sample.

The rearrangement joined TRBV7-9 to TRBJ2-5; the D gene is tentatively TRBD1 or TRBD2, each matching 5 bases. Sample: memory CD4+ T cells sorted from blood. According to the study, the label for this sample's cell subset or site signals: CD45RA-negative fraction. The TCR originated in a man aged 18 to 35 in good health. The CDR3 here reads CASSGPALGVETQYF. The nucleotide sequence reads TGTGCCAGCAGCGGACCGGCGTTGGGGGTAGAGACCCAGTACTTC.